This T cell receptor (beta chain) was captured in a study of control samples from healthy donors and cancer patients. The ends lost 0 bases at V and 4 bases at J; junction bases unmatched: 11. The germline V gene has CDR1 KGHSY and CDR2 FQNENV. The CDR3 runs 19 residues. Profiling relied on immunoSEQ multiplex PCR, and the TCRdb table lists in-frame clones only, not all of them. This sample carries about 120,000 clones, approximately 90% of them seen once, and the ten largest clones take about 2.2%. The sequencing sample was made of blood. The chain has TRBV16 and TRBJ2-6, with TRBD1 identical over 8 bases. The source of this sequence is a woman between 45 and 65 years old in good health. CDR3 loop: CASSQSLGQGALGANVLTF. The CDR3 coding sequence is TGTGCCAGCAGCCAATCGTTGGGGCAGGGGGCGCTGGGGGCCAACGTCCTGACTTTC.